The present T cell receptor beta chain was sequenced within a study of blood T cells in healthy people across ages. Study-level results: Naive and antigen-experienced cells could not be conclusively compared, given unsorted PBMCs. In long-lived donors, naive CD4+ cell counts and diversity exceeded those of aged donors.

Each sample had at least 6 million PBMCs isolated. A J-beta primer mix and a sample-barcoded 5' primer were used in a second PCR of about 7 to 11 cycles. TCRdb recomputed calls from the 5' RACE reads with MiXCR, one row per CDR3 protein. In the table there are about 770,000 distinct CDR3 sequences, around 45% of which are singletons. With regard to this clonotype: Its specificity is unknown.

The CDR3 consists of 16 residues. The germline V gene encodes CDR1 MGHRA and CDR2 YSYEKL. V gave up 0 bases and J gave up 5 bases, with 11 bases separating them. The receptor was isolated from a man aged 55 to 70 in good health. The chain joins TRBV4-1 to TRBJ1-6; D is possibly TRBD1 (5 bases). The sample was blood. The CDR3 DNA sequence: TGCGCCAGCAGCCAAGATACGACAGAGAATAATTCACCCCTCCACTTT. Amino acid sequence: CASSQDTTENNSPLHF.